This T cell receptor (beta chain) was sequenced for a study of T cell responses to AZD1222 COVID-19 vaccine. Findings and limits, study-wide: Researchers took repertoire samples only after the peak T cell response had come. Two AZD1222 doses significantly raised spike-specific TCR breadth and depth over controls. Possibly, clonal diversity was underestimated; donors were largely white British and included more females.

The V gene end was trimmed by 2 bases and the J gene end by 4 bases; junction bases not matched to a gene: 8. Germline assignment: CDR1 SGHTS and CDR2 YDEGEE. The CDR3 has 15 amino acids. This clone was recorded only once. Its specificity is not known. Clones were read by immunoSEQ multiplex PCR, and TCRdb kept only the in-frame ones, dropping some. The table includes approximately 94,000 clones, approximately 89% detected once. The specimen comprised peripheral blood, sampled on day 0 of MenACWY control vaccination. The clonotype comes from an adult in good health. The chain is built from TRBV5-8 and TRBJ2-5, with 7 bases lining up with TRBD1. In nucleotides, the CDR3 is TGTGCCAGCAGCTTTTTGGGACAGATGGGAGAGACCCAGTACTTC. Amino acids: CASSFLGQMGETQYF.